Listed below are T cell receptor beta chains from one sample, sequenced in a study of regulatory T cells in long-lasting Graves disease. TCRdb analysed the multiplex PCR reads with MiXCR anew, one entry per CDR3 protein. The table lists about 540,000 distinct CDR3 sequences, about 13% of them singletons. These sequences were also reported in another study, on T cells in Graves' hyperthyroidism and ophthalmopathy.

Source: peripheral blood mononuclear cells (PBMCs), taken at new diagnosis, from a patient treated with antithyroid drugs. Source of these receptors: a young man with Graves disease. The CDR3 runs from the conserved cysteine through the conserved F or W. A D gene is named only where the DNA matches it firmly. Size tells how often a clone was seen (once, few, many) or the class of an expanded clone, and some rows leave it out.

V gene: TRBV5-1; J gene: TRBJ2-1; D gene: -; clone size: many; CDR3 protein: CASSSHRSGPSYNEQFF; CDR3 DNA: TGCGCCAGCAGCTCCCACCGTAGCGGTCCCTCCTACAATGAGCAGTTCTTC
V gene: TRBV7-2; J gene: TRBJ2-5; D gene: TRBD2; clone size: -; CDR3 protein: CASSSGLVKETQYF; CDR3 DNA: TGTGCCAGCAGCTCCGGACTAGTAAAAGAGACCCAGTACTTC
V gene: TRBV20-1; J gene: TRBJ1-6; D gene: TRBD1; clone size: few; CDR3 protein: CSASPLQGANSPLHF; CDR3 DNA: TGCAGTGCTAGCCCGCTACAGGGGGCAAATTCACCCCTCCACTTT
V gene: TRBV20-1; J gene: TRBJ2-1; D gene: -; clone size: many; CDR3 protein: CSAPGGAAGSYNEQFF; CDR3 DNA: TGCAGTGCTCCAGGGGGGGCCGCGGGGTCCTACAATGAGCAGTTCTTC
V gene: TRBV5-5; J gene: TRBJ2-5; D gene: TRBD1; clone size: few; CDR3 protein: CASSQPGQQETQYF; CDR3 DNA: TGTGCCAGCAGCCAACCGGGACAGCAAGAGACCCAGTACTTC
V gene: TRBV20-1; J gene: TRBJ2-7; D gene: TRBD2; clone size: many; CDR3 protein: CSAFTWDYPYEQYF; CDR3 DNA: TGCAGTGCTTTTACCTGGGACTACCCCTACGAGCAGTACTTC
V gene: TRBV2; J gene: TRBJ2-3; D gene: TRBD2; clone size: many; CDR3 protein: CASMKREGQGDTQYF; CDR3 DNA: TGTGCCAGCATGAAGCGGGAGGGCCAAGGAGATACGCAGTATTTT
V gene: TRBV6-2/TRBV6-3; J gene: TRBJ2-3; D gene: -; clone size: -; CDR3 protein: CASSSTRSFPDTQYF; CDR3 DNA: TGTGCCAGCAGTTCGACCAGGTCCTTCCCAGATACGCAGTATTTT
V gene: TRBV9; J gene: TRBJ2-2; D gene: TRBD2; clone size: few; CDR3 protein: CASSPGGLENTGELFF; CDR3 DNA: TGTGCCAGCAGCCCGGGTGGACTAGAAAACACCGGGGAGCTGTTTTTT
V gene: TRBV4-1; J gene: TRBJ2-4; D gene: -; clone size: -; CDR3 protein: CASSYALDSKNIQYF; CDR3 DNA: TGCGCCAGCAGCTACGCTTTGGATTCCAAAAACATTCAGTACTTC
V gene: TRBV12-3/TRBV12-4; J gene: TRBJ2-1; D gene: -; clone size: many; CDR3 protein: CASSLSRGTLPYNEQFF; CDR3 DNA: TGTGCCAGCAGTTTGTCAAGGGGAACCCTCCCCTACAATGAGCAGTTCTTC
V gene: TRBV9; J gene: TRBJ2-7; D gene: TRBD2; clone size: -; CDR3 protein: CASSTQREGYEQYF; CDR3 DNA: TGTGCCAGCAGCACTCAGCGGGAGGGCTACGAGCAGTACTTC
V gene: TRBV27; J gene: TRBJ2-5; D gene: -; clone size: many; CDR3 protein: CASKPTVDQETQYF; CDR3 DNA: TGTGCCAGCAAACCGACGGTAGACCAAGAGACCCAGTACTTC
V gene: TRBV11-2; J gene: TRBJ2-7; D gene: TRBD2; clone size: many; CDR3 protein: CASSATSGPTYEQYF; CDR3 DNA: TGTGCCAGCAGCGCAACTAGCGGGCCAACCTACGAGCAGTACTTC
V gene: TRBV7-3; J gene: TRBJ2-2; D gene: -; clone size: many; CDR3 protein: CASSLEGETGELFF; CDR3 DNA: TGTGCCAGCAGCTTAGAGGGGGAAACCGGGGAGCTGTTTTTT
V gene: TRBV29-1; J gene: TRBJ2-5; D gene: -; clone size: many; CDR3 protein: CSVLLVLRETQYF; CDR3 DNA: TGCAGCGTCCTTCTCGTCCTGCGGGAGACCCAGTACTTC
V gene: TRBV27; J gene: TRBJ2-1; D gene: -; clone size: -; CDR3 protein: CASSPADNEQFF; CDR3 DNA: TGTGCCAGCAGCCCAGCGGACAATGAGCAGTTCTTC